This TCR beta chain was recorded in a study of T-cell reconstitution after alpha-beta-depleted transplantation in children. A TCRbeta library incorporating unique molecular identifiers was prepared. TCRdb re-derived calls from the PCR reads in MiXCR, one entry per CDR3 protein. The sample has over 550,000 distinct CDR3 sequences, under 12% seen once. Germline assignment: CDR1 MNHNY and CDR2 SVGAGI (reference sequence). The CDR3 runs 11 residues. V lost 8 bases and J lost 4, with 8 bases in between. In this sample, this clonotype turned up many times. The clonotype originates from a human donor who donated a stem cell graft to a child with acute myeloid leukemia. This rearrangement joins TRBV6-6 to TRBJ2-5; a possible D gene is TRBD1 (6 bases). The sample consisted of PBMCs from the stem cell graft donor, taken from the stem cell graft. The CDR3: CASGRGETQYF. The CDR3 nucleotides read TGTGCCAGCGGCAGGGGAGAGACCCAGTACTTC.